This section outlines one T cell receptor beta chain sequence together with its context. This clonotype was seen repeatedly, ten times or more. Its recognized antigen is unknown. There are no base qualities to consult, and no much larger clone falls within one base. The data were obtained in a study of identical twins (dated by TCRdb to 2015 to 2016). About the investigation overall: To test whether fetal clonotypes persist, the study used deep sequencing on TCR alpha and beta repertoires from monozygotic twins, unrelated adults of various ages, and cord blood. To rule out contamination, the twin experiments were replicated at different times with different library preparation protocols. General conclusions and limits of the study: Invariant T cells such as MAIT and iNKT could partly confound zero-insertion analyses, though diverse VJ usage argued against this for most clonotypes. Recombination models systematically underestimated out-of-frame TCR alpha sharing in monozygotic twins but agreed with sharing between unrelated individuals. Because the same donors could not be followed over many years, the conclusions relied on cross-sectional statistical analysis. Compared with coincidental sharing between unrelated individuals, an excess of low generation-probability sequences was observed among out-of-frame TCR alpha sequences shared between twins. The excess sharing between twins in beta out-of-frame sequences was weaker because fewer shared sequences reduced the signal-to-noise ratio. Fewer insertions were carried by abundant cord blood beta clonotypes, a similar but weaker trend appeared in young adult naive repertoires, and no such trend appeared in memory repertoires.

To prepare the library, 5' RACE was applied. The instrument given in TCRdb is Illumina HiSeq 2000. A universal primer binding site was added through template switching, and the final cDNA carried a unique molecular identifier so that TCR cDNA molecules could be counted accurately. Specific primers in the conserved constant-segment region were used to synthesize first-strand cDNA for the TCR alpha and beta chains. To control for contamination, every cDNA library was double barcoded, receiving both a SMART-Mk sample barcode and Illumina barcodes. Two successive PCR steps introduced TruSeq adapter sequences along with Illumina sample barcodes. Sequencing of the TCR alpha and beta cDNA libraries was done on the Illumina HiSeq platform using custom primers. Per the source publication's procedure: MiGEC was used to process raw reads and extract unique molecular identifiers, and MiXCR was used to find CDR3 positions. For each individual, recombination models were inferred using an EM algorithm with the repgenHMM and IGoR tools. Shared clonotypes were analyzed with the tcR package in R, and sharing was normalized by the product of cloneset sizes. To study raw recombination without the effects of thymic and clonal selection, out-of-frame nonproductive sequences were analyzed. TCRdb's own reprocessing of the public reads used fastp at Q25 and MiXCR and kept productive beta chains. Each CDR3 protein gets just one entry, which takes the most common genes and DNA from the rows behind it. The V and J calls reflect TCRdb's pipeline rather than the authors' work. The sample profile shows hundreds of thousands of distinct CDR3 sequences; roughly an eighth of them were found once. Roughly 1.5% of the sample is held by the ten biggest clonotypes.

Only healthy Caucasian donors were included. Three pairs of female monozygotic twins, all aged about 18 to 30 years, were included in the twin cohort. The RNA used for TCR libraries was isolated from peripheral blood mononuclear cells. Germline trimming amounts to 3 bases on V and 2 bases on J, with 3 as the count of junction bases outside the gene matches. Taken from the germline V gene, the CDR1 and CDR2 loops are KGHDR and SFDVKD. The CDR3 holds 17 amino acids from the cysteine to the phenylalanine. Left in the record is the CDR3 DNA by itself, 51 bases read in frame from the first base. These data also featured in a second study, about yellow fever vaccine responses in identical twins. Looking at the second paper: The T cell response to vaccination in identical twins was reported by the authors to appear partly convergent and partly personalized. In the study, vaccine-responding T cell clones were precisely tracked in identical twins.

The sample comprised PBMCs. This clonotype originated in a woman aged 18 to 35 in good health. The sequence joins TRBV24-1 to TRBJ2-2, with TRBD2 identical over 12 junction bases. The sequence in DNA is TGTGCCACCAGTGATGCCGGACTAGCGGGAAACACCGGGGAGCTGTTTTTT. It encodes CATSDAGLAGNTGELFF.